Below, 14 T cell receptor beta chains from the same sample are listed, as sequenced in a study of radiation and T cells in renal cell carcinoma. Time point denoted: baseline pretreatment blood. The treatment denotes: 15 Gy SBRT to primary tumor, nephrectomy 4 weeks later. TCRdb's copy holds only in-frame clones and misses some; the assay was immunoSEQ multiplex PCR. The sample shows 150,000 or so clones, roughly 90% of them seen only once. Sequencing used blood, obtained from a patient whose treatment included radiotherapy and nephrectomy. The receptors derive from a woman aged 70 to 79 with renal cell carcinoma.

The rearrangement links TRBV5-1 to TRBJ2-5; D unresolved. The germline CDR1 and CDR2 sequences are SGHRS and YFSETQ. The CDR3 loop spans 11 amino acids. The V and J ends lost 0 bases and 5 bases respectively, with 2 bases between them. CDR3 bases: TGCGCCAGCAGCTTGGCGGAGACCCAGTACTTC. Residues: CASSLAETQYF.

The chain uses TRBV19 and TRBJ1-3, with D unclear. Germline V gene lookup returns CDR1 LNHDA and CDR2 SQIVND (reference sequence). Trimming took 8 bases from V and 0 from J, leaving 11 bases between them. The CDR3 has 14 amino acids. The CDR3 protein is CASCGPSSGNTIYF. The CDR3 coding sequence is TGTGCCAGTTGTGGGCCGAGCTCTGGAAACACCATATATTTT.

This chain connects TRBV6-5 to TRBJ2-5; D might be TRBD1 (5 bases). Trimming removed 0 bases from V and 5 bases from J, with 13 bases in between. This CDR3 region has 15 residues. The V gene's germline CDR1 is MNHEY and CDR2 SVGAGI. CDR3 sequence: CASSYSIGQGETQYF. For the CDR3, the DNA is TGTGCCAGCAGTTACTCGATAGGGCAGGGTGAGACCCAGTACTTC.

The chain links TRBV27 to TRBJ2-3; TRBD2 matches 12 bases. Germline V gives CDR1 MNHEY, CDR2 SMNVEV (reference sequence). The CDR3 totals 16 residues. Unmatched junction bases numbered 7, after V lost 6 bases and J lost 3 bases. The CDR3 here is CASRPRTSGDTDTQYF. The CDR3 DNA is TGTGCCAGCAGACCCAGGACTAGCGGGGATACAGATACGCAGTATTTT.

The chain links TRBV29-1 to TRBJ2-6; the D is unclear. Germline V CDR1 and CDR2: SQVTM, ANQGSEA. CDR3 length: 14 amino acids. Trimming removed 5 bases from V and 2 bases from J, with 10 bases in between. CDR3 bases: TGCAGCGTTTTCTGGTCCCCTGGGGCCAACGTCCTGACTTTC. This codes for CSVFWSPGANVLTF.

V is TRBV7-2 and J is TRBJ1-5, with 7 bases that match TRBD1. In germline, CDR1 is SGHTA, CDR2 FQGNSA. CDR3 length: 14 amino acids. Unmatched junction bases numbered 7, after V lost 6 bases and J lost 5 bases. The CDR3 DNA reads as TGTGCCAGCAGTCAGGGGGGCGGCGATCAGCCCCAGCATTTT. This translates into CASSQGGGDQPQHF.

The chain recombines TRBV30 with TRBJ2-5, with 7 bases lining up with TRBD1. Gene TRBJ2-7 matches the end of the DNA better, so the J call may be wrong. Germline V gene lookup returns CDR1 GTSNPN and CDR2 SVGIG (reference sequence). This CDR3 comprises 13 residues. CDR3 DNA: TGTGCCTCCTCCCGACAGGGTGGCTACGAGCAGTACTTC. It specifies CASSRQGGYEQYF.

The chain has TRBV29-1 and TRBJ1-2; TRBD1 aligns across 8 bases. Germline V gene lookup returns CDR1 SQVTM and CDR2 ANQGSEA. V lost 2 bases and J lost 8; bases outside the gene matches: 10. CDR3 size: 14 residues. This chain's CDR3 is CSVEPQGGRGGYTF. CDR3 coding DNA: TGCAGCGTTGAACCACAGGGGGGCCGCGGCGGCTACACCTTC.

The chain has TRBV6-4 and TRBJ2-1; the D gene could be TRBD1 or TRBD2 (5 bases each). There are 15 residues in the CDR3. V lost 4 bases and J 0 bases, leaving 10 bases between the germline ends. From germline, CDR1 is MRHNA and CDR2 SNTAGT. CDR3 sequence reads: CASSAGQSSYNEQFF. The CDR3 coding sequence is TGTGCCAGCAGTGCGGGGCAGAGCTCCTACAATGAGCAGTTCTTC.

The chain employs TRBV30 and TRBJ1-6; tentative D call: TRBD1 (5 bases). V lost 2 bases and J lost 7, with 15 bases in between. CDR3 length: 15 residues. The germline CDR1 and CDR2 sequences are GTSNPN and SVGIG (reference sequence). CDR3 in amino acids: CAWSLRSGGNSPLHF. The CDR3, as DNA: TGTGCCTGGAGTCTAAGGTCTGGGGGGAATTCACCCCTCCACTTT.

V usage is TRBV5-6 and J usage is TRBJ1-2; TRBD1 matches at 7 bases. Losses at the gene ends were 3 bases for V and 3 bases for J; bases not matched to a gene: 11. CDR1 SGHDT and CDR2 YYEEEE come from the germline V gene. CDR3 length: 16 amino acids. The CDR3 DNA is TGTGCCAGCAGCTCCGCTTTGGTAGACAGGGACTATGGCTACACCTTC. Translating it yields CASSSALVDRDYGYTF.

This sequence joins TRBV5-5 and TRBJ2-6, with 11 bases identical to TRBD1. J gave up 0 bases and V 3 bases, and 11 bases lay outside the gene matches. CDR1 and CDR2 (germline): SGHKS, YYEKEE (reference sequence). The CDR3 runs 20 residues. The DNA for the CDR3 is TGTGCCAGCAGCTCGCCTGGACAGGGGGCGAACGGCTCTGGGGCCAACGTCCTGACTTTC. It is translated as CASSSPGQGANGSGANVLTF.

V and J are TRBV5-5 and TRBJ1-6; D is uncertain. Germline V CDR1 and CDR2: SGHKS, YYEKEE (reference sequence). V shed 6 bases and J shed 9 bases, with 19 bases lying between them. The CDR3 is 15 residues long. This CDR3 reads CASTGNPQFRSPLHF. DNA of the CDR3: TGTGCCAGCACCGGCAATCCCCAATTCCGTTCACCCCTCCACTTT.

The CDR3 DNA reads as TGTGCCAGCAGCCAAAAATGGACAGGGGGTCTAGGTGAGCAGTTCTTC. It translates to CASSQKWTGGLGEQFF. The chain recombines TRBV11-3 with TRBJ2-1; 10 nucleotides line up with TRBD1. J was trimmed by 9 bases and V by 5 bases; bases with no gene match: 13. The CDR3 sequence is 16 residues long. The germline V gene has CDR1 SGHNT and CDR2 YENEEA.